The rows below give T cell receptor beta chains drawn from one sample of a study of response to subunit inactivated influenza vaccine. TCRdb analysed the RT-PCR reads with MiXCR anew, one entry per CDR3 protein. The sample consists of 650,000 to 700,000 distinct CDR3 sequences, 15% to 18% of them appearing once. The sample consisted of PBMCs from blood, taken 11 to 12 days after vaccination. The receptors were gathered from a man between 45 and 60 years old who received an inactivated influenza vaccine. The CDR3 runs from the conserved cysteine through the conserved F or W. A D gene is named only where the DNA matches it firmly. Rows give clone size only sometimes, using once, few, many, or a class for an expanded clone.

clone_size: -; j_call: TRBJ2-7; v_call: TRBV19; d_call: TRBD1; cdr3_aa: CASTKRQGGPTSHTYEQYF; cdr3_nt: TGTGCCAGTACCAAACGACAGGGGGGACCTACCTCCCATACCTACGAGCAGTACTTC
clone_size: few; j_call: TRBJ2-5; v_call: TRBV28; d_call: TRBD2; cdr3_aa: CASSQTSLQETQYF; cdr3_nt: TGTGCCAGCAGCCAGACTAGCCTCCAAGAGACCCAGTACTTC
clone_size: few; j_call: TRBJ1-1; v_call: TRBV5-1; d_call: TRBD1; cdr3_aa: CASSGRGTANTEAFF; cdr3_nt: TGCGCCAGCAGCGGCAGGGGGACAGCGAACACTGAAGCTTTCTTT
clone_size: -; j_call: TRBJ1-4; v_call: TRBV10-3; d_call: -; cdr3_aa: CAISEIRGSEKLFF; cdr3_nt: TGTGCCATCAGTGAGATAAGGGGAAGTGAAAAACTGTTTTTT
clone_size: -; j_call: TRBJ2-1; v_call: TRBV5-1; d_call: -; cdr3_aa: CASRDDGSSYNEQFF; cdr3_nt: TGCGCCAGCAGGGATGATGGCAGCTCCTACAATGAGCAGTTCTTC
clone_size: few; j_call: TRBJ1-3; v_call: TRBV2; d_call: TRBD1; cdr3_aa: CASSVGTAGSGNTIYF; cdr3_nt: TGTGCCAGCAGTGTAGGGACAGCCGGCTCTGGAAACACCATATATTTT
clone_size: -; j_call: TRBJ1-5; v_call: TRBV12-3/TRBV12-4; d_call: -; cdr3_aa: CASSTVGGLQPQHF; cdr3_nt: TGTGCCAGCAGTACAGTGGGAGGGTTACAGCCCCAGCATTTT
clone_size: few; j_call: TRBJ2-7; v_call: TRBV6-1; d_call: -; cdr3_aa: CASSEFGLSLGAYEQYF; cdr3_nt: TGTGCCAGCAGTGAATTTGGTTTGAGCCTAGGAGCCTACGAGCAGTACTTC
clone_size: many; j_call: TRBJ2-3; v_call: TRBV7-8; d_call: TRBD2; cdr3_aa: CASSGPGTSGERTDTQYF; cdr3_nt: TGTGCCAGCAGCGGGCCGGGGACTAGCGGGGAGCGCACAGATACGCAGTATTTT
clone_size: few; j_call: TRBJ2-3; v_call: TRBV6-6; d_call: TRBD2; cdr3_aa: CASNKRERNKYF; cdr3_nt: TGTGCCAGCAATAAGCGGGAAAGAAATAAGTATTTT
clone_size: few; j_call: TRBJ2-3; v_call: TRBV20-1; d_call: -; cdr3_aa: CSAAGHKKADTQYF; cdr3_nt: TGCAGTGCTGCGGGACATAAAAAGGCAGATACGCAGTATTTT
clone_size: few; j_call: TRBJ2-6; v_call: TRBV30; d_call: -; cdr3_aa: CAWGQGWGANVLTF; cdr3_nt: TGTGCCTGGGGGCAGGGATGGGGGGCCAACGTCCTGACTTTC
clone_size: few; j_call: TRBJ2-1; v_call: TRBV12-3/TRBV12-4; d_call: TRBD2; cdr3_aa: CASSLGLASTNEQFF; cdr3_nt: TGTGCCAGCAGTTTGGGACTAGCATCAACCAATGAGCAGTTCTTC
clone_size: few; j_call: TRBJ1-1; v_call: TRBV12-3/TRBV12-4; d_call: -; cdr3_aa: CASSRDVNTEAFF; cdr3_nt: TGTGCCAGCAGTCGGGACGTGAACACTGAAGCTTTCTTT
clone_size: few; j_call: TRBJ2-2; v_call: TRBV4-2; d_call: -; cdr3_aa: CASSQAGTGELFF; cdr3_nt: TGTGCCAGCAGCCAAGCAGGGACCGGGGAGCTGTTTTTT
clone_size: -; j_call: TRBJ1-1; v_call: TRBV6-1; d_call: -; cdr3_aa: CASERGEGTEAFF; cdr3_nt: TGTGCCAGCGAGCGGGGCGAGGGCACTGAAGCTTTCTTT
clone_size: -; j_call: TRBJ2-2; v_call: TRBV6-2/TRBV6-3; d_call: TRBD1; cdr3_aa: CASRPRDSYTGELFF; cdr3_nt: TGTGCCAGCAGACCGAGGGACAGCTACACCGGGGAGCTGTTTTTT
clone_size: many; j_call: TRBJ1-6; v_call: TRBV5-1; d_call: TRBD1; cdr3_aa: CASSVGGTGGEFIHF; cdr3_nt: TGCGCCAGCAGCGTGGGCGGGACAGGGGGCGAATTTATCCACTTT
clone_size: -; j_call: TRBJ2-3; v_call: TRBV20-1; d_call: -; cdr3_aa: CSARAGGARTDTQYF; cdr3_nt: TGCAGTGCTAGAGCTGGCGGGGCTCGCACAGATACGCAGTATTTT
clone_size: -; j_call: TRBJ2-2; v_call: TRBV5-4; d_call: -; cdr3_aa: CASSSDSANTGELFF; cdr3_nt: TGTGCCAGCAGCTCCGACAGTGCGAACACCGGGGAGCTGTTTTTT
clone_size: few; j_call: TRBJ1-1; v_call: TRBV30; d_call: -; cdr3_aa: CAWSFGGGTEAFF; cdr3_nt: TGTGCCTGGAGTTTTGGGGGTGGCACTGAAGCTTTCTTT
clone_size: many; j_call: TRBJ2-1; v_call: TRBV5-1; d_call: -; cdr3_aa: CASSTSGGGYNEQFF; cdr3_nt: TGCGCCAGCAGTACCTCGGGGGGCGGGTACAATGAGCAGTTCTTC
clone_size: -; j_call: TRBJ1-1; v_call: TRBV5-5; d_call: TRBD1; cdr3_aa: CASSLRQGAKSEVFF; cdr3_nt: TGTGCCAGCAGCTTGCGACAGGGGGCTAAGTCTGAAGTTTTCTTT
clone_size: -; j_call: TRBJ2-3; v_call: TRBV2; d_call: -; cdr3_aa: CASIDSYFTDTQYF; cdr3_nt: TGTGCCAGCATTGACAGCTATTTCACAGATACGCAGTATTTT
clone_size: -; j_call: TRBJ2-5; v_call: TRBV7-2; d_call: TRBD2; cdr3_aa: CASSLSGLAETQYF; cdr3_nt: TGTGCCAGCAGCTTATCAGGACTAGCTGAGACCCAGTACTTC
clone_size: few; j_call: TRBJ2-7; v_call: TRBV5-1; d_call: -; cdr3_aa: CASSSATEGYEQYF; cdr3_nt: TGCGCCAGCAGCTCGGCGACGGAGGGCTACGAGCAGTACTTC
clone_size: many; j_call: TRBJ2-1; v_call: TRBV12-3/TRBV12-4; d_call: TRBD2; cdr3_aa: CASTAGLDLNEQFF; cdr3_nt: TGTGCCAGCACCGCGGGACTAGACTTAAATGAGCAGTTCTTC
clone_size: few; j_call: TRBJ2-7; v_call: TRBV19; d_call: -; cdr3_aa: CASSVTAGPYEQYF; cdr3_nt: TGTGCCAGTAGCGTGACGGCGGGGCCCTACGAGCAGTACTTC
clone_size: few; j_call: TRBJ1-2; v_call: TRBV10-3; d_call: -; cdr3_aa: CAISESTRTYGYTF; cdr3_nt: TGTGCCATCAGTGAGTCGACCAGAACTTATGGCTACACCTTC
clone_size: -; j_call: TRBJ1-2; v_call: TRBV6-5; d_call: -; cdr3_aa: CASSYSPGADGYTF; cdr3_nt: TGTGCCAGCAGTTACTCTCCGGGGGCGGATGGCTACACCTTC
clone_size: few; j_call: TRBJ1-4; v_call: TRBV6-2/TRBV6-3; d_call: -; cdr3_aa: CASSRTGSANEKLFF; cdr3_nt: TGTGCCAGCAGCCGTACAGGGTCTGCAAATGAAAAACTGTTTTTT
clone_size: -; j_call: TRBJ2-1; v_call: TRBV11-1; d_call: TRBD2; cdr3_aa: CASSLAIAGIDNEQFF; cdr3_nt: TGTGCCAGCAGCTTAGCGATAGCGGGCATCGACAATGAGCAGTTCTTC
clone_size: few; j_call: TRBJ1-6; v_call: TRBV12-3/TRBV12-4; d_call: -; cdr3_aa: CASSPAGNHNSPLHF; cdr3_nt: TGTGCCAGCAGCCCCGCGGGAAATCATAATTCACCCCTCCACTTT
clone_size: many; j_call: TRBJ2-2; v_call: TRBV7-2; d_call: TRBD2; cdr3_aa: CASSPLAGVTGELFF; cdr3_nt: TGTGCCAGCAGCCCTCTAGCGGGGGTCACCGGGGAGCTGTTTTTT
clone_size: many; j_call: TRBJ2-3; v_call: TRBV28; d_call: -; cdr3_aa: CASSSVPKNTQYF; cdr3_nt: TGTGCCAGCAGTTCGGTTCCCAAAAATACGCAGTATTTT
clone_size: -; j_call: TRBJ2-2; v_call: TRBV9; d_call: -; cdr3_aa: CASSAFGDTGELFF; cdr3_nt: TGTGCCAGCAGCGCCTTCGGAGACACCGGGGAGCTGTTTTTT
clone_size: few; j_call: TRBJ2-7; v_call: TRBV7-8; d_call: -; cdr3_aa: CASSITGTKTYEQYF; cdr3_nt: TGTGCCAGCAGCATAACCGGGACAAAGACCTACGAGCAGTACTTC
clone_size: -; j_call: TRBJ2-7; v_call: TRBV4-1; d_call: TRBD1; cdr3_aa: CASSHSSGQGYEQYF; cdr3_nt: TGCGCCAGCAGCCACTCCTCTGGACAGGGCTACGAGCAGTACTTC
clone_size: -; j_call: TRBJ1-3; v_call: TRBV18; d_call: -; cdr3_aa: CASSQTPSSTSSGNTIYF; cdr3_nt: TGTGCCAGCTCGCAGACACCCTCCTCAACCAGCTCTGGAAACACCATATATTTT
clone_size: -; j_call: TRBJ2-7; v_call: TRBV11-2; d_call: -; cdr3_aa: CASSPLPVIYEQYF; cdr3_nt: TGTGCCAGCAGTCCCCTGCCCGTGATCTACGAGCAGTACTTC
clone_size: -; j_call: TRBJ2-3; v_call: TRBV3-1; d_call: TRBD2; cdr3_aa: CASSQPSLLAGDSDTQYF; cdr3_nt: TGTGCCAGCAGCCAACCTTCCCTACTAGCGGGGGATTCAGATACGCAGTATTTT
clone_size: few; j_call: TRBJ1-2; v_call: TRBV27; d_call: -; cdr3_aa: CASRTSGGLGGYTF; cdr3_nt: TGTGCCAGCAGAACGAGTGGGGGCTTGGGCGGCTACACCTTC
clone_size: few; j_call: TRBJ2-1; v_call: TRBV2; d_call: -; cdr3_aa: CASDLTSATYSSYNEQFF; cdr3_nt: TGTGCCAGCGATTTGACTAGTGCGACCTATAGCTCCTACAATGAGCAGTTCTTC